The rows below give T cell receptor beta chains drawn from one sample of a study of Ad26.COV2.S vaccination and SARS-CoV-2 variants. TCRdb's copy holds only in-frame clones and misses some; the assay was immunoSEQ multiplex PCR. The sample consists of about 330,000 clones, around 90% of them appearing once. Source: peripheral blood, taken in a trial of Ad26.COV2.S vaccine versus placebo. The receptors originated from a person between 18 and 59 years old who received the Ad26.COV2.S COVID-19 vaccine or a placebo. Both conserved end residues are part of each CDR3. The order of the fields is J gene, CDR3 length, clone size, V gene, D gene, CDR3 DNA, CDR3 protein. D genes are given only for firm matches. Not every row has a clone size; where given, it reads once, few, many or a size class.

J: TRBJ1-5
length: 15
size: -
V: TRBV7-8
D: -
DNA: TGTGCCAGCAGCTTATGGGACGGGAGCAATCAGCCCCAGCATTTT
CDR3: CASSLWDGSNQPQHF

J: TRBJ2-7
length: 14
size: -
V: TRBV5-6
D: TRBD1
DNA: TGTGCCAGCAGCTTGTCGGCAGGGGGTCGCGAGCAGTACTTC
CDR3: CASSLSAGGREQYF

J: TRBJ1-1
length: 14
size: -
V: TRBV7-2
D: -
DNA: TGTGCCAGCAGCTTGGGAGGGGGGAACACTGAAGCTTTCTTT
CDR3: CASSLGGGNTEAFF

J: TRBJ1-6
length: 15
size: few
V: TRBV19
D: -
DNA: TGTGCCAGTAGTATAGATCCGGGAAATAATTCACCCCTCCACTTT
CDR3: CASSIDPGNNSPLHF

J: TRBJ2-5
length: 15
size: -
V: TRBV6-6
D: -
DNA: TGTGCCAGCAGTCAACAGTTATCGCCCCAAGAGACCCAGTACTTC
CDR3: CASSQQLSPQETQYF

J: TRBJ1-5
length: 16
size: -
V: TRBV6-2/TRBV6-3
D: TRBD1
DNA: TGTGCCAGCAGTTACTCGACAGGGGGCGGCAATCAGCCCCAGCATTTT
CDR3: CASSYSTGGGNQPQHF

J: TRBJ2-1
length: 14
size: -
V: TRBV27
D: TRBD2
DNA: TGTGCCAGCAGTCTTAGCGGGAGATGGGGTGAGCAGTTCTTC
CDR3: CASSLSGRWGEQFF

J: TRBJ1-1
length: 15
size: -
V: TRBV18
D: -
DNA: TGTGCCAGCTCCCTTGGGGCGGGATTAAACACTGAAGCTTTCTTT
CDR3: CASSLGAGLNTEAFF

J: TRBJ1-2
length: 15
size: -
V: TRBV7-9
D: -
DNA: TGTGCCAGCAGCGAACCGGGAAAACTATACTATGGCTACACCTTC
CDR3: CASSEPGKLYYGYTF

J: TRBJ2-1
length: 14
size: -
V: TRBV19
D: -
DNA: TGTGCCAGTAGTCCCCGCGGGCTCTCGAGTGAGCAGTTCTTC
CDR3: CASSPRGLSSEQFF

J: TRBJ1-2
length: 13
size: -
V: TRBV6-5
D: -
DNA: TGTGCCAGCACAGGGTCGGTAATCGGTGGCTACACCTTC
CDR3: CASTGSVIGGYTF

J: TRBJ1-2
length: 17
size: once
V: TRBV6-4
D: TRBD1
DNA: TGTGCCAGCAGTGAAGGATCAGGGGGAGTGGCGCACTATGGCTACACCTTC
CDR3: CASSEGSGGVAHYGYTF

J: TRBJ1-1
length: 13
size: -
V: TRBV5-1
D: -
DNA: TGCGCCAGCAGCTTGGGGGGTACGACTGAAGCTTTCTTT
CDR3: CASSLGGTTEAFF

J: TRBJ1-1
length: 14
size: -
V: TRBV7-6
D: TRBD1
DNA: TGTGCCAGCAGCGCCGGACAGGGGGCCACTGAAGCTTTCTTT
CDR3: CASSAGQGATEAFF

J: TRBJ1-1
length: 11
size: -
V: TRBV4-3
D: -
DNA: TGCGCCAGCGGCTCGAACACTGAAGCTTTCTTT
CDR3: CASGSNTEAFF

J: TRBJ1-2
length: 11
size: -
V: TRBV29-1
D: -
DNA: TGCAGCGATCAGGGGACATATGGCTACACCTTC
CDR3: CSDQGTYGYTF

J: TRBJ2-5
length: 14
size: -
V: TRBV18
D: -
DNA: TGTGCCAGCTCACCAGACGGAACCCAAGAGACCCAGTACTTC
CDR3: CASSPDGTQETQYF

J: TRBJ2-5
length: 15
size: -
V: TRBV4-1
D: -
DNA: TGCGCCAGCAGCCCCCTACGGGGGCCGTCAGAGACCCAGTACTTC
CDR3: CASSPLRGPSETQYF

J: TRBJ2-7
length: 16
size: -
V: TRBV13
D: TRBD2
DNA: TGTGCCAGCAGCTTAGCCCCCCCTAGCGGGGGCGACGAGCAGTACTTC
CDR3: CASSLAPPSGGDEQYF

J: TRBJ1-5
length: 13
size: -
V: TRBV12-3/TRBV12-4
D: -
DNA: TGTGCCAGCAGTTTCGCGGGGGGTCAGCCCCAGCATTTT
CDR3: CASSFAGGQPQHF

J: TRBJ1-1
length: 16
size: -
V: TRBV4-3
D: TRBD1
DNA: TGCGCCAGCAGCCAAGTAGGACAGGGGGGGGAAGCTGAAGCTTTCTTT
CDR3: CASSQVGQGGEAEAFF

J: TRBJ2-3
length: 14
size: -
V: TRBV4-1
D: -
DNA: TGCGCCAGCAGCCCCGGTCCCAGCACAGATACGCAGTATTTT
CDR3: CASSPGPSTDTQYF

J: TRBJ1-2
length: 12
size: -
V: TRBV6-5
D: TRBD1
DNA: TGTGCCAGCAGTCCAGGGGGAAATGGCTACACCTTC
CDR3: CASSPGGNGYTF

J: TRBJ1-1
length: 16
size: -
V: TRBV18
D: -
DNA: TGTGCCAGCTCACCCCAGACCCAGGGTACGAACACTGAAGCTTTCTTT
CDR3: CASSPQTQGTNTEAFF

J: TRBJ1-1
length: 16
size: -
V: TRBV14
D: -
DNA: TGTGCCAGCAGCCAAGATCTGATCAGCTTGAACACTGAAGCTTTCTTT
CDR3: CASSQDLISLNTEAFF

J: TRBJ1-1
length: 13
size: -
V: TRBV10-3
D: -
DNA: TGTGCCATCAGTGTCGGTGAAAACACTGAAGCTTTCTTT
CDR3: CAISVGENTEAFF

J: TRBJ1-2
length: 17
size: -
V: TRBV12-5
D: -
DNA: TGTGCTAGTGGTTCATCACCCTTTCAGGGGATGAGGTCTGGCTACACCTTC
CDR3: CASGSSPFQGMRSGYTF

J: TRBJ2-1
length: 17
size: -
V: TRBV7-2
D: TRBD2
DNA: TGTGCCAGCAGCTCGGGCGTGCGGGGGGGACGCTACAATGAGCAGTTCTTC
CDR3: CASSSGVRGGRYNEQFF

J: TRBJ2-3
length: 12
size: -
V: TRBV7-9
D: TRBD2
DNA: TGTGCCGGCCGCGGGAGTACAGATACGCAGTATTTT
CDR3: CAGRGSTDTQYF

J: TRBJ2-3
length: 18
size: -
V: TRBV5-8
D: TRBD2
DNA: TGTGCCAGCAGCTTTTCGTTAACAGCGGGAATGAGCACAGATACGCAGTATTTT
CDR3: CASSFSLTAGMSTDTQYF

J: TRBJ2-5
length: 16
size: once
V: TRBV18
D: TRBD2
DNA: TGTGCCAGCTCACCGCGACTAGCGGGGGTACAAGAGACCCAGTACTTC
CDR3: CASSPRLAGVQETQYF

J: TRBJ1-5
length: 14
size: once
V: TRBV7-9
D: -
DNA: TGTGCCAGCAGCCTGGACTCTAGCAATCAGCCCCAGCATTTT
CDR3: CASSLDSSNQPQHF

J: TRBJ2-5
length: 13
size: -
V: TRBV7-2
D: -
DNA: TGTGCCAGCAGTCCAGGGTGGCTGGGGACCCAGTACTTC
CDR3: CASSPGWLGTQYF

J: TRBJ1-4
length: 13
size: -
V: TRBV11-2
D: -
DNA: TGTGCCAGCAGCCTCAGATTTAATGAAAAACTGTTTTTT
CDR3: CASSLRFNEKLFF

J: TRBJ2-5
length: 14
size: -
V: TRBV11-2
D: -
DNA: TGTGCCAGCAGCCACTACAGGGTGGCAGAGACCCAGTACTTC
CDR3: CASSHYRVAETQYF

J: TRBJ2-2
length: 15
size: -
V: TRBV11-3
D: -
DNA: TGTGCCAGCAGCTTAGGGAGGACCCATGACGGGGAGCTGTTTTTT
CDR3: CASSLGRTHDGELFF

J: TRBJ2-1
length: 14
size: -
V: TRBV7-9
D: TRBD1
DNA: TGTGCCAGCAGTCGGGACAGGGAACACAATGAGCAGTTCTTC
CDR3: CASSRDREHNEQFF

J: TRBJ1-2
length: 16
size: -
V: TRBV7-9
D: -
DNA: TGTGCCAGCAGCCTTCACGAAACAGGGTACGTCTATGGCTACACCTTC
CDR3: CASSLHETGYVYGYTF

J: TRBJ2-5
length: 15
size: -
V: TRBV3-1/TRBV3-2
D: TRBD2
DNA: TGTGCCAGCAGCCATTATCGCGGGGGGGGAGAGACCCAGTACTTC
CDR3: CASSHYRGGGETQYF

J: TRBJ2-4
length: 16
size: -
V: TRBV11-3
D: TRBD1
DNA: TGTGCCAGCAGCCCAGGGGGCGAAGTAGCCAAAAACATTCAGTACTTC
CDR3: CASSPGGEVAKNIQYF

J: TRBJ2-1
length: 12
size: once
V: TRBV7-8
D: -
DNA: TGTGCCAGCAGCTTAGAGAGGCGTGAGCAGTTCTTC
CDR3: CASSLERREQFF